These 26 T cell receptor beta chains were sequenced from one sample in a study of blood T cell repertoires in COVID-19. TCRdb's table, derived via immunoSEQ multiplex PCR, lists solely in-frame clones and lacks some. The table records roughly 330,000 clones, 70% to 90% of them present only once. Sequenced input: PBMCs or T cells enriched from blood (not recorded which). The receptors originated from a woman aged 25 to 45 who had recovered from COVID-19.

V and J are TRBV4-1 and TRBJ1-2, with TRBD1 matching 8 bases. CDR3 length equals 14 residues. The germline V gene encodes CDR1 MGHRA and CDR2 YSYEKL. The V segment lost 3 bases and the J segment 7 bases; nucleotides outside the gene matches: 7. CDR3 in DNA: TGCGCCAGCAGCCATCAGGACAGGGAGGTTGGCTACACCTTC. It is translated as CASSHQDREVGYTF.

The chain carries TRBV6-1 and TRBJ2-7, with D possibly TRBD2 on 6 matching bases. The CDR3 is made up of 14 amino acids. The V and J ends lost 2 bases and 4 bases respectively, with 12 bases between them. CDR1 is MNHNS and CDR2 is SASEGT in the germline V gene. The CDR3 nucleotides are TGTGCCAGCAGTGAATCACCAGGGAGGTACGAGCAGTACTTC. It specifies CASSESPGRYEQYF.

The chain carries TRBV10-3 and TRBJ2-5; a possible D gene is TRBD2 (7 bases). Germline CDR1 and CDR2: ENHRY and SYGVKD. V lost 2 bases and J lost 5, with 12 bases in between. The CDR3 covers 14 residues. CDR3 bases: TGTGCCATCAGTGAGCGGGGGGCGGATGAGACCCAGTACTTC. Translated: CAISERGADETQYF.

This rearrangement joins TRBV30 to TRBJ2-2; TRBD2 aligns across 11 bases. The germline gives CDR1 GTSNPN, CDR2 SVGIG (reference sequence). V lost 5 bases to trimming and J lost 5 bases; unmatched junction nucleotides: 13. The CDR3 runs 17 residues. CDR3 bases: TGTGCCTGGGAAGCTGGGGCTAGCGGGGGGCTAACCGGGGAGCTGTTTTTT. Translating gives CAWEAGASGGLTGELFF.

As DNA, the CDR3 is TGTGCCAGCTCAAACGACAGGGGCCATAATTCACCCCTCCACTTT. Translating it yields CASSNDRGHNSPLHF. The rearrangement joins TRBV18 to TRBJ1-6; TRBD1 aligns across 8 bases. Germline V lookup: CDR1 KGHSH, CDR2 LQKENI. The CDR3 covers 15 residues. Trimming at V came to 5 bases and at J to 5 bases, leaving 5 bases not matched to a gene.

CDR3 coding DNA: TGTGCCACCAGCAGAGCCACAGGGCCGGCCTACGAGCAGTACTTC. Residues: CATSRATGPAYEQYF. The V call is TRBV15, the J call TRBJ2-7, with D maybe TRBD1 (6 bases). V was cut by 1 base and J by 2 bases, with 12 bases left in between. Germline V CDR1 and CDR2: LNHNV, YYDKDF (reference sequence). The CDR3 is 15 residues long. Using reference TRBV15 and TRBJ2-7 for the parts outside the CDR3, the full variable domain is DAMVIQNPRYQVTQFGKPVTLSCSQTLNHNVMYWYQQKSSQAPKLLFHYYDKDFNNEADTPDNFQSRRPNTSFCFLDIRSPGLGDTAMYLCATSRATGPAYEQYFGPGTRLTVT.

The chain has TRBV10-1 and TRBJ2-1; D perhaps matches TRBD1 (6 bases). V was clipped by 5 bases and J by 8 bases, with 10 bases between them. The CDR3 is 12 residues long. Germline CDR1 WNHNN, CDR2 SYGVQD (reference sequence). The chain's CDR3 is CASSKQGYEQFF. CDR3 bases: TGCGCCAGCAGTAAACAGGGATATGAGCAGTTCTTC.

The CDR3: CASSLVVRGAGANVLTF. CDR3 coding DNA: TGTGCCAGCAGCTTAGTAGTCCGGGGGGCTGGGGCCAACGTCCTGACTTTC. V and J are TRBV7-2 and TRBJ2-6; TRBD2 agrees at 7 bases. Trimming removed 1 base from V and 2 bases from J; junction bases left unmatched: 5. CDR1 is SGHTA and CDR2 is FQGNSA in the germline V gene. There are 17 residues in the CDR3.

This chain uses TRBV25-1 with TRBJ1-1; tentatively, D is TRBD1 (6 bases). Trimming took 6 bases from V and 5 from J, leaving 13 bases between them. This CDR3 has 13 amino acids. CDR1 and CDR2 from the germline V gene are MGHDK and SYGVNS. CDR3 nucleotides: TGTGCCAGCAGGCTCAGGGGTGTTACTGAAGCTTTCTTT. Residues: CASRLRGVTEAFF. Combining the CDR3 with reference TRBV25-1 and TRBJ1-1 gives the whole variable domain EADIYQTPRYLVIGTGKKITLECSQTMGHDKMYWYQQDPGMELHLIHYSYGVNSTEKGDLSSESTVSRIRTEHFPLTLESARPSHTSQYLCASRLRGVTEAFFGQGTRLTVV.

The rearrangement links TRBV4-3 to TRBJ1-2, with D tentatively TRBD1 (5 bases). CDR3 length: 15 amino acids. Germline assignment: CDR1 LGHNA and CDR2 YSLEER. V was pared by 3 bases and J by 2 bases, with 13 bases between. The CDR3 sequence is CASSQDGQSNYGYTF. In DNA, the CDR3 is TGCGCCAGCAGCCAGGACGGACAATCCAACTATGGCTACACCTTC.

This clone was seen just once. V is TRBV3-1 (or the pseudogene TRBV3-2) and J is TRBJ2-5, with TRBD2 matching 9 bases. Per the germline V gene, CDR1 is LGHDT and CDR2 is YNNKEL (reference sequence). The CDR3 is made up of 15 amino acids. Trimming at V came to 1 base and at J to 4 bases, leaving 4 bases not matched to a gene. The CDR3 reads CASSQGGLAPETQYF. The CDR3 region has the DNA TGTGCCAGCAGCCAAGGGGGACTAGCCCCAGAGACCCAGTACTTC.

The rearrangement uses TRBV3-1 (or the pseudogene TRBV3-2) and TRBJ1-2; 7 bases are a match to TRBD1. Germline V CDR1 and CDR2: LGHDT, YNNKEL (reference sequence). This CDR3 region has 14 residues. V dropped 4 bases and J dropped 7; count of bases not matched to a gene: 9. The CDR3 DNA is TGTGCCAGCAGCCTGGGACAGACCTGGGGTGGCTACACCTTC. Its protein is CASSLGQTWGGYTF.

This sequence joins TRBV3-1 (or the pseudogene TRBV3-2) and TRBJ2-1, with a possible D match to TRBD2 (5 bases). V was trimmed by 1 base and J by 0 bases, leaving 16 bases between them. CDR3 length: 18 residues. Germline CDR1 reads LGHDT; CDR2 reads YNNKEL (reference sequence). The CDR3: CASSQVASTRYSYNEQFF. The CDR3 coding sequence is TGTGCCAGCAGCCAAGTAGCCAGTACTAGGTACTCCTACAATGAGCAGTTCTTC.

CDR3 sequence reads: CATSRGREGANEQFF. In DNA, the CDR3 is TGTGCCACCAGCAGGGGCCGGGAGGGGGCGAATGAGCAGTTCTTC. This rearrangement joins TRBV15 to TRBJ2-1, with D possibly being TRBD2 (8 bases). The CDR3 contains 15 residues. The germline V gene has CDR1 LNHNV and CDR2 YYDKDF (reference sequence). Deletions cut 3 bases from V and 7 bases from J, with 16 bases between.

V usage is TRBV2 and J usage is TRBJ2-7, with 7 bases identical to TRBD1. The CDR3 has 14 residues. Trimming took 6 bases from V and 2 from J; bases not matched to a gene: 7. Germline values: CDR1 SNHLY, CDR2 FYNNEI. CDR3 bases: TGTGCCAGCAGGCGCACCGGGACAGCCTACGAGCAGTACTTC. Protein product: CASRRTGTAYEQYF.

The genes are TRBV10-3 and TRBJ2-7; 8 bases agree with TRBD2. The CDR3 spans 14 residues. The J segment lost 1 base and the V segment lost 6 bases, leaving 5 bases of the junction unmatched. Looked up from germline, CDR1 is ENHRY and CDR2 is SYGVKD. The CDR3 DNA reads as TGTGCCATCAGGTCGGGACTAGGGTCCTACGAGCAGTACTTC. Protein: CAIRSGLGSYEQYF.

V is TRBV12-5 and J is TRBJ1-2, with D unclear. V gave up 2 bases and J gave up 7 bases, with 14 bases separating them. The CDR3 is 14 residues long. Germline V CDR1 and CDR2: LGHNT, FRNRAP. The CDR3 nucleotides read TGTGCTAGTGGTTTGTCAGTAGTGGCGGGTGGCTACACCTTC. Translating gives CASGLSVVAGGYTF.

The chain links TRBV2 to TRBJ1-1, with D hard to call. Trimming removed 3 bases from V and 4 bases from J, with 9 bases in between. This CDR3 spans 13 amino acids. CDR1 is SNHLY and CDR2 is FYNNEI in the germline V gene. The CDR3 protein is CASSDIQLTEAFF. The DNA for the CDR3 is TGTGCCAGCAGTGACATACAGCTCACTGAAGCTTTCTTT. The whole variable domain, remainder taken from reference TRBV2 and TRBJ1-1, is EPEVTQTPSHQVTQMGQEVILRCVPISNHLYFYWYRQILGQKVEFLVSFYNNEISEKSEIFDDQFSVERPDGSNFTLKIRSTKLEDSAMYFCASSDIQLTEAFFGQGTRLTVV.

The chain uses TRBV4-1 and TRBJ2-6; 8 positions match TRBD1. J was trimmed by 2 bases and V by 3 bases; bases with no gene match: 6. The germline V gene encodes CDR1 MGHRA and CDR2 YSYEKL. This CDR3 is 17 amino acids long. CDR3 amino acids: CASSHGQGDPGANVLTF. The CDR3 coding sequence is TGCGCCAGCAGCCACGGACAGGGAGATCCTGGGGCCAACGTCCTGACTTTC.

This chain joins TRBV27 and TRBJ1-5, with no clear D. CDR3 length equals 15 residues. In germline, CDR1 is MNHEY, CDR2 SMNVEV (reference sequence). Trimming cost V 3 bases and J 1 base, with 10 bases left between them. The CDR3 DNA reads TGTGCCAGCAGTTTTTCGATTGGCAGCAATCAGCCCCAGCATTTT. Encoded protein: CASSFSIGSNQPQHF.

J is TRBJ1-6 and V is TRBV10-3; 7 positions agree with TRBD1. CDR3 length: 14 residues. CDR1 and CDR2 from the germline V gene are ENHRY and SYGVKD. The trim removed 4 bases at V and 7 bases at J, leaving 4 bases unmatched. CDR3 region: CAISGGQRNSPLHF. DNA of the CDR3: TGTGCCATCAGTGGGGGACAGAGAAATTCACCCCTCCACTTT.

The chain recombines TRBV27 with TRBJ1-2; 7 nucleotides align to TRBD1. The germline gives CDR1 MNHEY, CDR2 SMNVEV (reference sequence). The length of the CDR3 is 16 residues. Germline trimming cut 6 bases from V and 6 bases from J; bases unmatched to any gene: 16. The CDR3: CASRRADRVGPNGYTF. CDR3 DNA: TGTGCCAGCAGGCGAGCAGACAGGGTGGGTCCCAATGGCTACACCTTC.

The V gene is TRBV10-3, the J gene TRBJ1-5; D might be TRBD1 (5 bases). The length of the CDR3 is 15 residues. Germline loops: CDR1 ENHRY, CDR2 SYGVKD. V was trimmed by 2 bases and J by 3 bases, leaving 11 bases between them. This chain's CDR3 is CAISENQGNNQPQHF. CDR3 in DNA: TGTGCCATCAGTGAGAATCAGGGTAACAATCAGCCCCAGCATTTT.

A remark on this clone: Other DNA sequences in the same sample also yield this CDR3. The chain is built from TRBV30 and TRBJ1-1; D unclear. Trimming shortened V by 0 bases and J by 4 bases, and 12 bases separated the two germline ends. Germline V gene lookup returns CDR1 GTSNPN and CDR2 SVGIG (reference sequence). This CDR3 contains 14 residues. CDR3 coding DNA: TGTGCCTGGAGTGTACGGGGAAGAGGCACTGAAGCTTTCTTT. Amino acids: CAWSVRGRGTEAFF. The whole variable domain, filled in from reference TRBV30 and TRBJ1-1, reads SQTIHQWPATLVQPVGSPLSLECTVEGTSNPNLYWYRQAAGRGLQLLFYSVGIGQISSEVPQNLSASRPQDRQFILSSKKLLLSDSGFYLCAWSVRGRGTEAFFGQGTRLTVV.

V is TRBV5-1 and J is TRBJ1-3; no clear D gene. Germline CDR1 and CDR2: SGHRS and YFSETQ. CDR3 length equals 15 residues. The V and J ends lost 1 base and 1 base respectively, with 9 bases between them. CDR3 residues: CASSLSTVSGNTIYF. CDR3 in DNA: TGCGCCAGCAGCTTGTCAACTGTGTCTGGAAACACCATATATTTT.

The CDR3 bases are TGTGCCAGCAGCCACCTGGACAGGATTCAGAATTCACCCCTCCACTTT. It yields the protein CASSHLDRIQNSPLHF. The chain employs TRBV3-1 (or the pseudogene TRBV3-2) and TRBJ1-6, with 7 bases lining up with TRBD1. Trimming cost V 3 bases and J 7 bases; bases outside gene matches: 9. CDR1 is LGHDT, CDR2 YNNKEL, per germline (reference sequence). The CDR3 loop spans 16 amino acids.